The rows below give T cell receptor beta chains drawn from one sample of a study of blood T cell repertoires in COVID-19. The method was immunoSEQ multiplex PCR; TCRdb's version includes in-frame clones alone and lacks a portion of them. The sample carries about 320,000 clones, about nine tenths recorded once. Sequencing was done on a sample of PBMCs or T cells enriched from blood (not recorded which). These receptors were taken from a man aged 55-75 years who had recovered from COVID-19. Both conserved end residues are part of each CDR3. The D gene is left open where the match is weak. Clone size is given for some rows only: seen once, a few or many times, or a class if the clone is expanded.

V gene: TRBV29-1
D gene: .
clone size: few
J gene: TRBJ2-2
CDR3 length: 13
CDR3 DNA: TGCAGCGTTGACGGACTAAACACCGGGGAGCTGTTTTTT
CDR3 protein: CSVDGLNTGELFF

V gene: TRBV5-1
D gene: TRBD1
clone size: .
J gene: TRBJ2-6
CDR3 length: 19
CDR3 DNA: TGCGCCAGCAGCCGGTATGGTTCTACAGGGGTCTCTGGGGCCAACGTCCTGACTTTC
CDR3 protein: CASSRYGSTGVSGANVLTF

V gene: TRBV5-1
D gene: .
clone size: .
J gene: TRBJ1-1
CDR3 length: 14
CDR3 DNA: TGCGCCAGCAGCTTGGCAGGAATCAACACTGAAGCTTTCTTT
CDR3 protein: CASSLAGINTEAFF

V gene: TRBV10-3
D gene: .
clone size: .
J gene: TRBJ2-5
CDR3 length: 15
CDR3 DNA: TGTGCCATCAGTGATTCCCGGGGTAGACAAGAGACCCAGTACTTC
CDR3 protein: CAISDSRGRQETQYF

V gene: TRBV4-3
D gene: TRBD1
clone size: .
J gene: TRBJ1-1
CDR3 length: 18
CDR3 DNA: TGCGCCAGCAGCCAAGATTTGGGACAGAGTTTCTTCGGCACTGAAGCTTTCTTT
CDR3 protein: CASSQDLGQSFFGTEAFF

V gene: TRBV7-9
D gene: .
clone size: .
J gene: TRBJ2-5
CDR3 length: 14
CDR3 DNA: TGTGCCAGCAGCTTAGTAGGGGCCCGGGAGACCCAGTACTTC
CDR3 protein: CASSLVGARETQYF

V gene: TRBV4-3
D gene: TRBD1
clone size: .
J gene: TRBJ1-2
CDR3 length: 15
CDR3 DNA: TGCGCCAGCAGCCAAGAGGGGACAGTTAACTATGGCTACACCTTC
CDR3 protein: CASSQEGTVNYGYTF

V gene: TRBV3-1/TRBV3-2
D gene: TRBD1
clone size: .
J gene: TRBJ2-1
CDR3 length: 15
CDR3 DNA: TGTGCCAGCAGCCAAACAGGGGTCCGGGAAATTGAGCAGTTCTTC
CDR3 protein: CASSQTGVREIEQFF

V gene: TRBV10-2
D gene: TRBD2
clone size: .
J gene: TRBJ2-3
CDR3 length: 18
CDR3 DNA: TGCGCCAGCAGTGAAGTCTTGTTGACTAGCGGGAGAGACCATACGCAGTATTTT
CDR3 protein: CASSEVLLTSGRDHTQYF

V gene: TRBV10-3
D gene: .
clone size: .
J gene: TRBJ2-7
CDR3 length: 12
CDR3 DNA: TGTGCCATCAGTGAGTCCGAGTACGAGCAGTACTTC
CDR3 protein: CAISESEYEQYF

V gene: TRBV2
D gene: .
clone size: .
J gene: TRBJ1-1
CDR3 length: 14
CDR3 DNA: TGTGCCAGCAGTGGGGCTCTAATGAACACTGAAGCTTTCTTT
CDR3 protein: CASSGALMNTEAFF